The source of this TCR beta chain is a study of OX40 agonist ivuxolimab in advanced cancers. Overall study context: Earlier treatment with anti-PD-1, anti-PD-L1 or anti-CTLA-4 was permitted, and over 35% had received some.

The CDR3 is made up of 17 amino acids. Between the trimmed V and J ends, which lost 4 bases and 0 bases, there was a span of 17 bases. Germline values: CDR1 SGHRS, CDR2 YFSETQ. Sequenced by immunoSEQ multiplex PCR; TCRdb stores in-frame clones only, minus some. In the table there are fewer than 75,000 clones, over 80% of which are singletons. Cycle 7 day 1, cycle 4 day 1, and baseline were the timepoints at which blood was sampled. This clone was recorded only once. The chain joins TRBV5-1 to TRBJ1-3; D call uncertain. The source material was CD4+ or CD8+ T cells sorted from blood, sampled in a trial of the OX40 agonist ivuxolimab. The TCR comes from an adult with an advanced solid tumor such as melanoma, head and neck, liver or kidney cancer. CDR3 sequence reads: CASSLGPGQSSGNTIYF. The DNA for the CDR3 is TGCGCCAGCAGCCTTGGACCAGGCCAAAGCTCTGGAAACACCATATATTTT.